The text below deals with one T cell receptor (beta chain). This entry is derived from a study of cytomegalovirus exposure and HLA in healthy donors. PCR involved 60 Vbeta and 13 Jbeta primers. TCRdb's table, derived via immunoSEQ multiplex PCR, lists solely in-frame clones and lacks some. The sample lists some 150,000 clones, approximately 80% occurring once. The source is a woman younger than 35 in good health and CMV-seronegative. Sequencing was performed on PBMCs.

As DNA, the CDR3 is TGCGCCAGCAGCCAAAACACAGGTTACGAGCAGTACTTC. Translated: CASSQNTGYEQYF. This chain links TRBV4-1 with TRBJ2-7; maybe TRBD1 (5 bases). The CDR3 loop spans 13 amino acids. CDR1 is MGHRA, CDR2 YSYEKL, per germline. Trimming pared 2 bases from V and 4 bases from J, leaving 9 bases between.